This TCR beta chain was identified during a study of post-analysis software for immune sequencing data. On the study more broadly: The patients showed relapsing-remitting, secondary progressive and progressive-relapsing multiple sclerosis courses.

Regarding this clonotype: Its antigen is currently unknown.

Researchers reported that TCR beta cDNA libraries carried unique molecular identifiers. Approximately 500,000 cDNA molecules were recovered from an input of roughly 0.85 to 10 million T cells. In TCRdb, the PCR reads were re-called with MiXCR into one record per CDR3 protein. The sample lists 550,000 to 700,000 distinct CDR3 sequences; 44% were seen once. Per the germline V gene, CDR1 is MGHRA and CDR2 is YSYEKL. Trimming took 4 bases from V and 7 from J, leaving 14 bases between them. The CDR3 extends over 14 amino acids. Study observations and caveats: F measure clustering grouped samples strongly by preparation batch. Patients used about 5 TRBV segments, including TRBV5-6, TRBV5-1 and TRBV20-1, more often than controls. Compared against controls, patients with multiple sclerosis displayed significantly lower normalized Chao1 diversity.

This chain uses TRBV4-1 with TRBJ1-5; a weak D match, TRBD1 (5 bases). Sequencing was done on a sample of blood. The receptor was isolated from a girl aged 10-17 years with multiple sclerosis. The DNA for the CDR3 is TGCGCCAGCAGCCGATTAGGGGCTGGACAGCCCCAGCATTTT. This translates into CASSRLGAGQPQHF.